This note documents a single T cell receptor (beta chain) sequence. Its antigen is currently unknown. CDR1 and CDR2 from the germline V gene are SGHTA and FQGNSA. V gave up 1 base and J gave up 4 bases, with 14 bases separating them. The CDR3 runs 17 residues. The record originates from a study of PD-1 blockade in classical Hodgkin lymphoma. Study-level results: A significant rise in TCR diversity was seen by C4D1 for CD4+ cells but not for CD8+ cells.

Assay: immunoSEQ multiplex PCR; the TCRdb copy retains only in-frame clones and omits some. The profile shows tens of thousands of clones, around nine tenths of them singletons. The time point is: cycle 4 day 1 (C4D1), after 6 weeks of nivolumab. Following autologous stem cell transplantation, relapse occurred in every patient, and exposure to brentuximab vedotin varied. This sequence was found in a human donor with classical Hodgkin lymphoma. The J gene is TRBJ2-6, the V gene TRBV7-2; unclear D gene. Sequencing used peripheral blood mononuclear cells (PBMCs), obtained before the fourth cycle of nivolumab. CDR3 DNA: TGTGCCAGCAGCTTAGGGGCGGCAGCTCCCGGGGCCAACGTCCTGACTTTC. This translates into CASSLGAAAPGANVLTF.